This T cell receptor (beta chain) emerged from a study of blood T cell repertoires in COVID-19. On the study more broadly: Some COVID-19 samples were acute and others convalescent; all came from the United States, Italy and Spain. T cells, B-cell-depleted T cells, or PBMCs provided the cDNA or gDNA that served as material.

This clone was found a few times. V lost 2 bases, J lost 8 bases, and 6 bases stayed unmatched. The germline gives CDR1 SGHVS, CDR2 FQNEAQ. CDR3 length equals 14 residues. As processed by the authors: Estimation of nucleated cell counts was performed using reference gene primer amplification. Clones were sequenced by immunoSEQ multiplex PCR, and TCRdb holds only the in-frame ones, with some missing. V and J calls and clone size are copied from that table; D and trimming were computed from the DNA. Of approximately 150,000 clones in the sample, around 80% were seen once. The receptor was derived from a human donor with acute or convalescent COVID-19. The donor label of this sample is uncertain. The sequencing sample was made of peripheral blood. V is TRBV7-8 and J is TRBJ1-1, with 9 bases that match TRBD1. CDR3 nucleotide sequence: TGTGCCAGCAGCTTAAAAAGAGGGACAGGGGAAGCTTTCTTT. It translates to CASSLKRGTGEAFF.